The 24 T cell receptor beta chains below come from one sample, sequenced in a study of regulatory T cells in long-lasting Graves disease (dated by TCRdb to the early 2020s). The time point label, read with the paper, signifies: persistent/refractory GD, antithyroid drugs over 5 years with positive TRAb. For both TCR sequencing and RNA sequencing, RNA was extracted from PBMCs in TRIzol. Libraries came from multiplex PCR. This sample was sequenced with an Illumina HiSeq 4000. iRepertoire HTBI primers and Arm-PCR amplification of CDR3 regions were used to construct TCR beta libraries. The public reads were run again by TCRdb, first through fastp at Q25 and then through MiXCR, and only productive beta chains were kept. Under each unique CDR3 protein, matching rows form one entry showing the most common genes and DNA. The sample has approximately 440,000 distinct CDR3 sequences on record, less than 25% of them singletons. The leading ten clones occupy roughly 30% of the sample.

The specimen was peripheral blood mononuclear cells (PBMCs), collected when the disease was refractory, from a patient treated with antithyroid drugs. These receptors all stem from a female donor with Graves disease.

This clonotype occurred many times. This chain joins TRBV20-1 and TRBJ2-2; 10 bases map to TRBD2. The CDR3 has 16 amino acids. In germline, CDR1 is DFQATT, CDR2 SNEGSKA (reference sequence). The trim removed 6 bases at V and 6 bases at J, leaving 13 bases unmatched. The DNA of the CDR3 is TGCAGTGCCGCCCCCTTTAGCGGGAGGCCATCCGGGGAGCTGTTTTTT. The encoded protein is CSAAPFSGRPSGELFF.

V usage is TRBV11-2 and J usage is TRBJ1-1; possible D gene TRBD1, 5 bases. Trimming took 2 bases from V and 1 from J, leaving 17 bases between them. Germline CDR1 is SGHAT and CDR2 is FQNNGV. The CDR3 loop spans 17 amino acids. DNA for the CDR3: TGTGCCAGCAGCTTAAAGGTATGGGCGGGGACGAACACTGAAGCTTTCTTT. Its protein is CASSLKVWAGTNTEAFF.

This chain joins TRBV27 and TRBJ2-2; possibly TRBD2 for D (7 bases). The CDR3 sequence is 16 residues long. Per the germline V gene, CDR1 is MNHEY and CDR2 is SMNVEV (reference sequence). V lost 1 base and J 4 bases, leaving 13 bases between the germline ends. The CDR3: CASSLWGGPSTGELFF. Here the CDR3 DNA reads TGTGCCAGCAGTTTATGGGGGGGCCCTAGCACCGGGGAGCTGTTTTTT.

The genes are TRBV7-3 and TRBJ1-1; perhaps TRBD1 as D (6 bases). Trimming removed 5 bases at V and 7 bases at J, with 23 bases between. In germline, CDR1 is SGHTA, CDR2 FQGTGA. This CDR3 has 16 amino acids. CDR3: CASSGVVGGRVNEAFF. Here the CDR3 DNA reads TGTGCCAGCAGCGGCGTGGTGGGGGGGCGGGTGAATGAAGCTTTCTTT.

This clonotype has a count of ten or more. The genes are TRBV10-3 and TRBJ1-2; D gene uncertain. V lost 0 bases and J lost 0, with 8 bases in between. CDR1 and CDR2 from the germline V gene are ENHRY and SYGVKD. The CDR3 consists of 15 residues. The CDR3 protein is CAISESSGSNYGYTF. Written as DNA, the CDR3 is TGTGCCATCAGTGAGTCCAGCGGATCTAACTATGGCTACACCTTC.

J is TRBJ2-1 and V is TRBV12-5, with D perhaps TRBD2 (5 bases). Germline CDR1 reads LGHNT; CDR2 reads FRNRAP. This CDR3 has 17 residues. V shed 0 bases and J shed 2 bases, with 14 bases lying between them. The CDR3 DNA reads as TGTGCTAGTGGTTTGGTAGTCGAGCGACTAACCTACAATGAGCAGTTCTTC. This codes for CASGLVVERLTYNEQFF.

This chain's CDR3 is CSVGHASTDTQYF. Here the CDR3 DNA reads TGCAGCGTGGGACACGCTAGCACAGATACGCAGTATTTT. The V gene is TRBV29-1, the J gene TRBJ2-3; possible D gene TRBD1, 6 bases. V lost 6 bases, J lost 0 bases, and 10 bases lay in between. Per germline, CDR1 SQVTM and CDR2 ANQGSEA. There are 13 residues in the CDR3.

In its sample, this clonotype was seen a few times. The chain carries TRBV28 and TRBJ2-3; 8 bases are shared with TRBD1. Germline V gene lookup returns CDR1 MDHEN and CDR2 SYDVKM. J was trimmed by 0 bases and V by 6 bases; bases with no gene match: 5. This CDR3 has 15 amino acids. The CDR3 protein is CASSQDRGSTDTQYF. CDR3 nucleotides: TGTGCCAGCAGCCAAGACAGGGGTAGCACAGATACGCAGTATTTT. The entire variable domain, with the rest obtained from reference TRBV28 and TRBJ2-3, is as follows: DVKVTQSSRYLVKRTGEKVFLECVQDMDHENMFWYRQDPGLGLRLIYFSYDVKMKEKGDIPEGYSVSREKKERFSLILESASTNQTSMYLCASSQDRGSTDTQYFGPGTRLTVL.

V gene TRBV27 combines with J gene TRBJ2-2, with a weak D call TRBD1 (6 bases). Germline V gene sequence: CDR1 MNHEY, CDR2 SMNVEV (reference sequence). V dropped 2 bases and J dropped 4 bases, with 11 bases sitting between them. CDR3 size: 15 residues. Here the CDR3 reads CASSLAAGVTGELFF. The CDR3 nucleotides are TGTGCCAGCAGTTTAGCGGCAGGGGTCACCGGGGAGCTGTTTTTT.

This clonotype was seen repeatedly, ten times or more. The chain combines TRBV5-1 with TRBJ1-1, with D uncertain. Germline CDR1 reads SGHRS; CDR2 reads YFSETQ. Trimming shortened V by 5 bases and J by 0 bases, and 8 bases separated the two germline ends. The CDR3 has 13 residues. CDR3 amino acids: CASRIEMNTEAFF. CDR3 nucleotide sequence: TGCGCCAGCAGGATAGAGATGAACACTGAAGCTTTCTTT.

This clonotype was observed at least ten times. This rearrangement joins TRBV6-5 to TRBJ2-7; D not certain. This CDR3 has 15 amino acids. Deletions cut 4 bases from V and 7 bases from J, with 20 bases between. In germline, CDR1 is MNHEY, CDR2 SVGAGI. The CDR3, as DNA: TGTGCCAGCAGTTGCGGTCAAGCCGCTGCCGGTGAGCAGTACTTC. Its translation is CASSCGQAAAGEQYF.

A few counts support this clonotype. This chain uses TRBV7-6 with TRBJ1-5, with 8 bases aligning to TRBD1. CDR3 size: 16 residues. From germline, CDR1 is SGHVS and CDR2 FNYEAQ. Trimming at V came to 1 base and at J to 5 bases, leaving 7 bases not matched to a gene. The CDR3 DNA follows: TGTGCCAGCAGCTTAGAGCCGACAGGGGTTTATCAGCCCCAGCATTTT. Translation gives CASSLEPTGVYQPQHF.

This clonotype has a single count. CDR3 residues: CASSMGHSSRAGELFF. The CDR3 DNA reads TGTGCCAGTAGTATGGGACATTCTTCCAGGGCCGGGGAGCTGTTTTTT. The V and J genes are TRBV19 and TRBJ2-2; D is possibly TRBD1 (6 bases). Germline V gene data show CDR1 as LNHDA and CDR2 as SQIVND (reference sequence). Deletions cut 3 bases from V and 6 bases from J, with 17 bases between. The CDR3 contains 16 residues.

V and J are TRBV9 and TRBJ2-2, with 7 bases aligning to TRBD2. V shed 0 bases, J shed 4 bases, and the junction held 6 bases outside the gene matches. This CDR3 has 16 amino acids. CDR1 is SGDLS, CDR2 YYNGEE, per germline. The CDR3 DNA reads TGTGCCAGCAGCGTAGGATTGGGACTAAGCACCGGGGAGCTGTTTTTT. Translated, it gives CASSVGLGLSTGELFF.

This clonotype was observed many times. The genes are TRBV12-3 or TRBV12-4 and TRBJ1-4; perhaps TRBD1 as D (6 bases). This CDR3 contains 15 residues. V gave up 4 bases and J gave up 7 bases, with 16 bases separating them. The CDR3 nucleotides are TGTGCCAGCAGTTCTCTAGGGGGGTTCGGTGAAAAACTGTTTTTT. Protein sequence: CASSSLGGFGEKLFF.

V usage is TRBV13 and J usage is TRBJ1-1; 8 bases map to TRBD1. The CDR3 is made up of 15 amino acids. V was clipped by 2 bases and J by 6 bases; unmatched bases: 8. CDR1 is PRHDT and CDR2 is FYEKMQ in the germline V gene (reference sequence). CDR3 protein: CASSLPRDRISEAFF. The CDR3 nucleotides are TGTGCCAGCAGCTTACCTAGGGACAGGATATCTGAAGCTTTCTTT.

The chain carries TRBV20-1 and TRBJ2-5; 11 positions agree with TRBD2. This CDR3 is built from 16 residues. With V trimmed by 1 base and J by 0 bases, 4 bases remained unmatched. Per the germline V gene, CDR1 is DFQATT and CDR2 is SNEGSKA (reference sequence). The CDR3 coding sequence is TGCAGTGCTAGAGGTAGCGGGAGGGGAAACCAAGAGACCCAGTACTTC. Its protein is CSARGSGRGNQETQYF.

This chain joins TRBV24-1 and TRBJ1-5, with D possibly TRBD1 on 6 matching bases. The CDR3 extends over 14 amino acids. Per germline, CDR1 KGHDR and CDR2 SFDVKD. Trimming cost V 3 bases and J 5 bases, with 10 bases left between them. CDR3 in DNA: TGTGCCACCAGTGATCCAGGGGCTTATCAGCCCCAGCATTTT. Encoded protein: CATSDPGAYQPQHF.

There are many counts of this clonotype. The gene calls are TRBV2 and TRBJ2-7; D might be TRBD1 or TRBD2, each matching 5 bases. Trimming shortened V by 8 bases and J by 4 bases, and 15 bases separated the two germline ends. Germline V gene data show CDR1 as SNHLY and CDR2 as FYNNEI. The CDR3 is 13 amino acids. The chain's CDR3 is CASFEGSSYEQYF. The CDR3 DNA sequence: TGTGCCAGCTTTGAGGGGAGTTCGTACGAGCAGTACTTC.

With regard to this clonotype: This clone may be a read error of a much larger clone one base away. The rearrangement links TRBV2 to TRBJ2-1; 8 bases line up with TRBD2. Trimming removed 1 base from V and 3 bases from J; junction bases left unmatched: 11. Germline V gives CDR1 SNHLY, CDR2 FYNNEI. This CDR3 contains 18 residues. This CDR3 is CASSEVASGWSNYNEQFF. The CDR3 DNA sequence: TGTGCCAGCAGTGAAGTGGCTAGCGGGTGGTCCAACTACAATGAGCAGTTCTTC.

This clonotype was recorded a few times. The CDR3 loop reads CAWSVPMRGNNQPQHF. The CDR3, as DNA: TGTGCCTGGAGTGTACCGATGCGAGGTAATAATCAGCCCCAGCATTTT. The rearrangement links TRBV30 to TRBJ1-5; D uncertain. Looked up from germline, CDR1 is GTSNPN and CDR2 is SVGIG (reference sequence). The CDR3 contains 16 residues. The V and J ends lost 0 bases and 4 bases respectively, with 16 bases between them.

This clonotype was observed at least ten times. V usage is TRBV20-1 and J usage is TRBJ1-1, with D possibly TRBD1 on 5 matching bases. Trimming removed 5 bases from V and 4 bases from J, with 14 bases in between. The CDR3 runs 13 residues. The germline V gene encodes CDR1 DFQATT and CDR2 SNEGSKA (reference sequence). The CDR3 protein is CSARIGGGTEAFF. CDR3 bases: TGCAGTGCTCGAATCGGGGGTGGCACTGAAGCTTTCTTT.

As concerns this clonotype: A read error is likely, as this CDR3 ends without the conserved phenylalanine or tryptophan. J is TRBJ2-7 and V is TRBV4-2; D is possibly TRBD2 (6 bases). Germline values: CDR1 LGHNA, CDR2 YNFKEQ. Deletions cut 3 bases from V and 4 bases from J, with 16 bases between. The CDR3 spans 15 residues. CDR3 nucleotide sequence: TGTGCCAGCAGCCAGGACCGGGACGGAGGGTACGAGCAGTACCTC. Translation gives CASSQDRDGGYEQYL.

The sample holds a few counts of this clonotype. The chain links TRBV28 to TRBJ2-7, with 7 bases aligning to TRBD1. This CDR3 is built from 12 residues. V shed 5 bases and J 6 bases; nucleotides not matched to a gene: 4. Looked up from germline, CDR1 is MDHEN and CDR2 is SYDVKM. CDR3 sequence: CASSRQGIEQYF. The CDR3 nucleotides read TGTGCCAGCAGTCGACAGGGTATCGAGCAGTACTTC.